This T cell receptor (beta chain) was identified in a study of blood T cell repertoires in COVID-19. Study-wide context: T cells, B-cell-depleted T cells, or PBMCs provided the cDNA or gDNA that served as material.

TCRdb keeps only in-frame clones here, not all; method: immunoSEQ multiplex PCR. The data show 350,000 to 400,000 clones, more than 70% seen once. This CDR3 has 17 residues. CDR1 is MNHNS, CDR2 SASEGT, per germline. V lost 0 bases and J lost 6; bases outside the gene matches: 6. The sample comprised PBMCs or T cells enriched from blood (not recorded which). The chain links TRBV6-1 to TRBJ2-3; 13 nucleotides line up with TRBD2. This TCR was sampled from a man between 40 and 49 years old in a cohort exposed to, infected with or recovered from COVID-19 (not recorded which). This CDR3 reads CASSEAWTSGSRDTQYF. DNA for the CDR3: TGTGCCAGCAGTGAAGCCTGGACTAGCGGGAGCAGGGATACGCAGTATTTT.